This T cell receptor beta chain was sequenced during a study of blood T cells in healthy people across ages. Primers used in a second PCR of about 6 to 11 cycles were a sample-barcoded 5' primer and a J-beta primer mix. TCRdb re-called the 5' RACE reads with MiXCR, one entry per CDR3 protein. Of over 1,300,000 distinct CDR3 sequences in the sample, almost 60% were seen once. This clonotype occurred once. The CDR3 has 12 amino acids. V shed 7 bases and J shed 3 bases, with 7 bases lying between them. Germline V CDR1 and CDR2: SGHTA, FQGNSA. Sample: blood. The receptor's source is a man aged 18-30 years in good health. V gene TRBV7-2 combines with J gene TRBJ1-5, with D uncertain. The CDR3 protein is CASNLPNQPQHF. DNA for the CDR3: TGTGCCAGCAACTTGCCCAATCAGCCCCAGCATTTT.